This T cell receptor beta chain was recovered during a study of blood T cell repertoires in COVID-19. Study overall: Samples taken during acute and convalescent COVID-19 were collected in the United States, Italy and Spain. Sources were T cells, B-cell-depleted T cells, or PBMCs; the material itself was cDNA or gDNA.

In the study's own analysis: Quantification of nucleated cells was approximated via reference gene primer amplification. The protocol was immunoSEQ multiplex PCR, while the TCRdb copy is restricted to in-frame clones and leaves out a portion. The D gene and trimming were derived from the DNA, and the V and J assignments and clone size from that table. The sample yields a few hundred thousand clones, 80% seen once. J lost 5 bases, V lost 6 bases, and 9 bases had no gene match. Germline V lookup: CDR1 MDHEN, CDR2 SYDVKM. The length of the CDR3 is 14 residues. The specimen was peripheral blood. The V gene is TRBV28, the J gene TRBJ1-1, with 7 bases that match TRBD1. The sequence was obtained from a human donor in a cohort sampled during active COVID-19. DNA of the CDR3: TGTGCCAGCAGAGAGGGGGCGATGACGACTGAAGCTTTCTTT. It translates to CASREGAMTTEAFF.